This T cell receptor beta chain was profiled in a study of blood T cell repertoires in COVID-19. Trimming took 5 bases from V and 7 from J; bases not matched to a gene: 15. The CDR3 loop spans 16 amino acids. This table comes from immunoSEQ multiplex PCR, and its TCRdb copy is limited to in-frame clones, with some not included. The sample holds around 300,000 clones, approximately 82% seen once. The chain has TRBV23-1 and TRBJ2-5, with 8 bases identical to TRBD2. TRBV23-1 is known as an ORF, though its function is uncertain. This sequence was found in a man in his thirties or forties with active or convalescent COVID-19. The sequencing sample was made of peripheral blood. CDR3 sequence: CASSSPGGRPLRTQYF. The CDR3 bases are TGCGCCAGCAGTAGTCCGGGGGGGAGGCCTCTCAGGACCCAGTACTTC.